This T cell receptor (beta chain) was found in a study of blood T cell repertoires in COVID-19. Background on the study: Samples representing acute and convalescent COVID-19 were sourced from the United States, Italy and Spain.

Trimming removed 0 bases from V and 0 bases from J, with 11 bases in between. From germline, CDR1 is SGHDN and CDR2 FVKESK. The CDR3 consists of 16 residues. In Seattle, patients joined the study during active infection and were tracked longitudinally. Data came from immunoSEQ multiplex PCR; TCRdb stores just in-frame clones and leaves some out. This table holds under 300,000 clones, about nine tenths found once. The rearrangement uses TRBV14 and TRBJ1-1; unclear D gene. This TCR was sampled from a woman in her 30s with COVID-19, enrolled during active disease. The specimen was peripheral blood. The CDR3: CASSQDPQLMNTEAFF. CDR3 nucleotides: TGTGCCAGCAGCCAAGATCCACAGCTCATGAACACTGAAGCTTTCTTT. Together with reference TRBV14 and TRBJ1-1, the CDR3 gives the full variable domain: EAGVTQFPSHSVIEKGQTVTLRCDPISGHDNLYWYRRVMGKEIKFLLHFVKESKQDESGMPNNRFLAERTGGTYSTLKVQPAELEDSGVYFCASSQDPQLMNTEAFFGQGTRLTVV.